A selection of T cell receptor beta chains follows, all from one sample in a study of blood T cell repertoires in COVID-19. Clones were read by immunoSEQ multiplex PCR, and TCRdb kept only the in-frame ones, dropping some. This table has about 160,000 clones, under 80% appearing once. Sequencing used peripheral blood. These receptor sequences come from a man aged 70 or older with acute or convalescent COVID-19. Each CDR3 is given without its conserved first and last residue. Fields, in order: J gene, V gene, D gene, CDR3 protein. D genes are given only for firm matches.

J: TRBJ2-3
V: TRBV5-1
D: TRBD2
CDR3: ASSRLAASSTDTQY

J: TRBJ2-2
V: TRBV5-4
D: -
CDR3: ASSHPKGIANTGELF

J: TRBJ1-5
V: TRBV10-2
D: -
CDR3: ASSDRDPFNQPQH

J: TRBJ1-4
V: TRBV7-8
D: -
CDR3: ASSLGAGFDEKLF

J: TRBJ1-2
V: TRBV28
D: -
CDR3: ASSGLGHYGYT

J: TRBJ2-2
V: TRBV23-1
D: TRBD1
CDR3: ASRGQGVSTGELF

J: TRBJ2-1
V: TRBV5-3
D: -
CDR3: AIPPGGRWGYEQF

J: TRBJ2-3
V: TRBV13
D: -
CDR3: ASRSGPQADTQY

J: TRBJ2-5
V: TRBV6-4
D: TRBD2
CDR3: ASSEGTSPVVIQETQY

J: TRBJ1-6
V: TRBV7-8
D: -
CDR3: ASSPVAPSPLH

J: TRBJ2-3
V: TRBV6-5
D: TRBD2
CDR3: ASREERGGADTQY

J: TRBJ1-1
V: TRBV7-9
D: TRBD1
CDR3: ASRQGLEAF

J: TRBJ2-3
V: TRBV28
D: -
CDR3: ASSPPATAPSTDTQY

J: TRBJ1-2
V: TRBV19
D: TRBD1
CDR3: ASSVPGGPNYGYT

J: TRBJ1-5
V: TRBV20-1
D: -
CDR3: SASVSRGGNQPQH

J: TRBJ2-5
V: TRBV2
D: TRBD2
CDR3: ASSDGRAGETQY

J: TRBJ1-1
V: TRBV11-2
D: -
CDR3: ASSLATSHTEAF

J: TRBJ1-2
V: TRBV3-1/TRBV3-2
D: -
CDR3: ASSQYGQSTPNGYT

J: TRBJ2-3
V: TRBV3-1/TRBV3-2
D: TRBD2
CDR3: ASSQFPGTSGTGTDTQY

J: TRBJ1-2
V: TRBV27
D: -
CDR3: ASSLSNRGSFGYT

J: TRBJ1-2
V: TRBV5-5
D: -
CDR3: ASSLASGVNGYT

J: TRBJ1-4
V: TRBV6-1
D: TRBD1
CDR3: ASSEDPGQGGTNEKLF

J: TRBJ1-5
V: TRBV28
D: -
CDR3: ASSFPSNQPQH

J: TRBJ2-3
V: TRBV5-4
D: TRBD2
CDR3: ASSLALAGTDTQY

J: TRBJ2-6
V: TRBV5-1
D: -
CDR3: ASSMDGMMGANVLT

J: TRBJ1-1
V: TRBV4-1
D: TRBD1
CDR3: ASSQDAGGNTEAF

J: TRBJ2-5
V: TRBV7-2
D: TRBD2
CDR3: ASSLALAGYQETQY

J: TRBJ1-1
V: TRBV11-2
D: -
CDR3: ASSLDAGKTF

J: TRBJ2-3
V: TRBV5-6
D: -
CDR3: ASSPGLYTDTQY

J: TRBJ1-1
V: TRBV6-6
D: TRBD1
CDR3: ASSYLGQGMNTEAF

J: TRBJ1-1
V: TRBV19
D: -
CDR3: ASSYRGDTEAF

J: TRBJ1-2
V: TRBV2
D: -
CDR3: ASSGNRVNYGYT

J: TRBJ2-5
V: TRBV12-3/TRBV12-4
D: -
CDR3: ASSSGSGETQY

J: TRBJ2-1
V: TRBV12-3/TRBV12-4
D: -
CDR3: ASSLLRNNEQF

J: TRBJ2-2
V: TRBV6-7
D: -
CDR3: ASSYCGEDPLPGELF

J: TRBJ1-5
V: TRBV4-3
D: -
CDR3: ASSQDGGKNQPQH

J: TRBJ1-2
V: TRBV6-5
D: -
CDR3: ASSYSRGWGGYT

J: TRBJ2-1
V: TRBV7-9
D: TRBD2
CDR3: ASSRSGGAYNEQF

J: TRBJ2-1
V: TRBV5-1
D: TRBD2
CDR3: ASSLAGGEQF

J: TRBJ1-6
V: TRBV28
D: TRBD1
CDR3: ASSLRQGLTNSPLH

J: TRBJ2-1
V: TRBV11-3
D: TRBD2
CDR3: ASSLGGTRNNEQF

J: TRBJ2-2
V: TRBV9
D: -
CDR3: ASQTGGITGELF

J: TRBJ2-7
V: TRBV5-8
D: TRBD1
CDR3: ASSPAGTGLYEQY

J: TRBJ2-5
V: TRBV11-1
D: -
CDR3: ASSSRRESQETQY

J: TRBJ1-2
V: TRBV3-1/TRBV3-2
D: TRBD1
CDR3: ASSLQGADGYT